The source of this T cell receptor beta chain is a study of blood T cell repertoires in COVID-19. This CDR3 is built from 14 residues. Trimming cost V 5 bases and J 6 bases; bases outside gene matches: 8. Germline V CDR1 and CDR2: SGHTA, FQGNSA. The assay was immunoSEQ multiplex PCR, and TCRdb's table has in-frame clones only and misses some. The repertoire consists of some 110,000 clones, with around nine tenths occurring once and the leading ten covering 4.5%. This rearrangement joins TRBV7-2 to TRBJ1-1; TRBD1 matches 8 bases. The source material was peripheral blood. This TCR was sampled from a man aged 40-49 years with acute or convalescent COVID-19. CDR3 DNA sequence: TGTGCCAGCAGCCTCCAGGACAGGGTAGCTGAAGCTTTCTTT. Amino acid sequence: CASSLQDRVAEAFF.